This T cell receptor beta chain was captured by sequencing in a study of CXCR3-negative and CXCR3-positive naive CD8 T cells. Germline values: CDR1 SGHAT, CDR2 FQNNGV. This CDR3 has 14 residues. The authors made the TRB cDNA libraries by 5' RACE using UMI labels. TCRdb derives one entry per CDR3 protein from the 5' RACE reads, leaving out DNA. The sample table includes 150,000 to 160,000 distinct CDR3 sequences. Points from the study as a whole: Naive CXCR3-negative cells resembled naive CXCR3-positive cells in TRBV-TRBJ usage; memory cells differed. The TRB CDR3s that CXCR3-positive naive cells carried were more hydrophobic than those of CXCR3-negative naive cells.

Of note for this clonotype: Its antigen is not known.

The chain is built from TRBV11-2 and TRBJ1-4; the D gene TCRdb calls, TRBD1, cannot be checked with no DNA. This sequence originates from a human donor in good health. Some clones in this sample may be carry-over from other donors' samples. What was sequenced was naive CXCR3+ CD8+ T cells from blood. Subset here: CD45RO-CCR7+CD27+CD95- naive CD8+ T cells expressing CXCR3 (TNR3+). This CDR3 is CASSLTGLNEKLFF.